This TCR beta chain was captured by sequencing in a study of T cells in Graves' hyperthyroidism and ophthalmopathy (dated by TCRdb to the late 2010s). The study in broad terms: Peripheral blood was sampled at the time of initial diagnosis, prior to any treatment. TCR V-J signatures able to tell the groups apart were searched for in a discovery cohort of 100 patients, of whom roughly 42 had Graves' ophthalmopathy and some 60 had stable Graves' hyperthyroidism. Whether ophthalmopathy could be predicted prospectively was tested in an independent validation cohort made up of about 18 hyperthyroidism patients plus 17 patients who later progressed to ophthalmopathy. For training and testing, the 110 or so patients in the discovery cohort were randomly divided in a 7:3 ratio. The study also compared thyroid tissue and blood T-cell repertoires from 6 or 7 Graves' hyperthyroidism patients. Following sampling, methimazole starting at 30 mg daily was given to hyperthyroidism patients, and high-dose intravenous methylprednisolone was given to ophthalmopathy patients. The paper reports TCR Vbeta CDR3 sequencing of fewer than 150 peripheral blood samples: 40 or so ophthalmopathy, 70 to 85 hyperthyroidism and around 17 progressor patients.

Trimming takes 3 bases off V and 2 bases off J; junction bases not matched to a gene: 7. The CDR3 sequence holds 15 residues, the cysteine and phenylalanine included. Of the read, only the CDR3 DNA is kept; its 45 bases are in frame from base 1. The germline V gene (reference sequence) provides CDR1 DFQATT and CDR2 SNEGSKA. What the authors observed across the whole study: No statistical method was used to set the sample size in advance, and investigators knew the group allocation. A model built on a 13 V-J signature distinguished ophthalmopathy from stable hyperthyroidism, reaching about 88% sensitivity and 81.08% specificity in cross-validation and 80%/75% in testing. Most expanded thyroid clonotypes (frequency above 0.001) were also detected in blood, suggesting blood repertoires may reflect thyroid immune responses. In validation, progression to ophthalmopathy was predicted by the model with approximately 67% sensitivity and about 72% specificity, a median of around 6.5 months before onset.

The TCR beta CDR3 regions were amplified from RNA transcripts. For the first round of RT-PCR on the TCR CDR3, the HTBI primer set was used together with the Qiagen OneStep RT-PCR kit. A second multiplex PCR round built the libraries, followed by size selection and purification. Paired-end sequencing of the libraries was performed with 100 bp reads on an Illumina HiSeq2000. Concerning the study's data processing: SOAPnuke was used to process the raw data, removing reads that contained adapters or uncalled bases, had a mean Phred below 15, or lacked an exact match to the constant primer or identifier. COPE v1.2.5 was used to merge the high-quality paired reads, and each unique nucleotide sequence was defined as a clonotype. MiTCR v1.1 was used to align clonotypes to the IMGT TRBV, TRBD and TRBJ reference segments. The analysis included only V-J combinations with a frequency above 0.0001, which together covered about 99% of the repertoires. The TCS score was defined as F50 (clonal expansion) divided by E x V (chaos), with BLOSUM62-based TCRdist calculated between CDR3 peptides within each V-J. Welch's t-statistics and random forest reduced just over 500 V-J features to 13, which were used in a naive Bayes classifier (R e1071). The public reads were reprocessed in TCRdb via fastp at Q25 and MiXCR, keeping in-frame beta chains. Rows are unified per CDR3 protein, each entry keeping the most common DNA and genes. Clone size and V and J calls follow TCRdb, not the original study. Across this sample there are around 530,000 distinct CDR3 sequences, with roughly 15% seen only once. Of the sample, 17% is held by the ten largest clones.

Moderately to severely active disease, a Clinical Activity Score of at least 3, a NOSPECS grade of at least 4, and a duration under 3 months were present in ophthalmopathy patients. Any patient with an uncontrolled infection, another autoimmune disease, pregnancy or lactation was excluded. Diagnoses relied on clinical symptoms, serum thyroxine and TRAb, thyroid ultrasound and orbital computed tomography. Ficoll-Paque density gradient centrifugation was used to isolate PBMCs from about 10 ml of fresh peripheral blood. Total RNA was extracted using Trizol reagent, and RNA quality was assessed on an Agilent 2100 Bioanalyzer. On this clonotype: What antigen it recognizes has not been identified. No qualities accompany the bases; no much larger clone lies one base away.

The receptor comes from a woman aged 18-29 years with Graves' ophthalmopathy. Sequenced input: blood. The chain couples TRBV20-1 to TRBJ2-3; 8 bases in the middle match TRBD1. CDR3 region: CSARPRQGNTDTQYF. The nucleotide sequence is given as TGCAGTGCTAGGCCCAGACAGGGGAACACAGATACGCAGTATTTT.